Sequencing of this TCR beta chain was carried out in a study of cytomegalovirus exposure and HLA in healthy donors. Notes on this clone: Antigen: not known.

Researchers ran the PCR with 60 Vbeta and 13 Jbeta primers. The protocol was immunoSEQ multiplex PCR, while the TCRdb copy is restricted to in-frame clones and leaves out a portion. The sample lists 110,000 to 150,000 clones; over 75% were seen once. Study conclusions and caveats: TCR beta V- and J-gene trimming was later associated with a missense DCLRE1C variant. More clonal expansion characterized HLA-associated TCR beta chains than equally common others in a later analysis.

Sequences were obtained from PBMCs. The TCR comes from a woman between 50 and 59 years old in good health and CMV-seropositive.

CDR3 loop: CASSLNELEYNEQFF. The DNA of the CDR3 is TGTGCCAGCAGCTTAAACGAGCTTGAGTACAATGAGCAGTTCTTC. This chain links TRBV7-2 with TRBJ2-1; D is undetermined. The V gene lost 2 bases and the J gene lost 4 bases, with 12 bases spanning the gap. Per germline, CDR1 SGHTA and CDR2 FQGNSA. This CDR3 is built from 15 residues.